These 11 T cell receptor beta chains share one sample of origin, sequenced in a study of CD8+ T cells in alopecia areata. Extracted RNA was reverse transcribed into cDNA, the sequencing template. Some clones are missing from TCRdb's copy, which holds only in-frame ones; the method was immunoSEQ multiplex PCR. The sample consists of 150,000 to 200,000 clones, roughly 70% of them appearing once. This specimen was CD8+ T cells sorted from blood, taken at week 0. These receptors all come from a human donor with alopecia areata.

CDR3 nucleotide sequence: TGCGCCAGCAGCCAAGACTGGAGGAAAGAGACCCAGTACTTC. Encoded protein: CASSQDWRKETQYF. The rearrangement uses TRBV4-1 and TRBJ2-5; the D gene is possibly TRBD2 (5 bases). Germline V gene data show CDR1 as MGHRA and CDR2 as YSYEKL. This CDR3 has 14 residues. Deletions cut 0 bases from V and 3 bases from J, with 8 bases between.

The V call is TRBV27, the J call TRBJ1-5; a weak D match, TRBD1 (5 bases). The V gene lost 3 bases and the J gene lost 0 bases, with 6 bases spanning the gap. In germline, CDR1 is MNHEY, CDR2 SMNVEV (reference sequence). The CDR3 length is 14 residues. The CDR3, as DNA: TGTGCCAGCAGTTTGGACAATAGCAATCAGCCCCAGCATTTT. This translates into CASSLDNSNQPQHF.

This clone was seen only once. The chain joins TRBV15 to TRBJ2-1, with 8 bases matching TRBD2. Trimming removed 7 bases from V and 7 bases from J; junction bases left unmatched: 9. The germline V gene has CDR1 LNHNV and CDR2 YYDKDF (reference sequence). There are 14 residues in the CDR3. CDR3 sequence (DNA): TGTGCCACCACGGCGGGGGGCCGGACTAATGAGCAGTTCTTC. Translating gives CATTAGGRTNEQFF.

In regard to this clone: This sample also contains other DNA sequences that code for the same CDR3. The rearrangement uses TRBV7-9 and TRBJ2-7; D is ambiguous. This CDR3 region has 12 residues. Germline loops: CDR1 SEHNR, CDR2 FQNEAQ (reference sequence). Trimming removed 1 base at V and 4 bases at J, with 5 bases between. The chain's CDR3 is CASSLVLYEQYF. The CDR3, as DNA: TGTGCCAGCAGCTTAGTTCTGTACGAGCAGTACTTC.

This clone was counted only a few times. The chain combines TRBV7-9 with TRBJ2-7; D remains ambiguous. CDR1 and CDR2 from the germline V gene are SEHNR and FQNEAQ (reference sequence). The length of the CDR3 is 13 residues. Trimming took off 7 bases at V and 4 bases at J, with 14 bases between the two ends. CDR3 nucleotides: TGTGCCAGCATGCGGACCAGTTCATACGAGCAGTACTTC. This translates into CASMRTSSYEQYF.

This chain connects TRBV5-6 to TRBJ2-1; no clear D gene. Germline values: CDR1 SGHDT, CDR2 YYEEEE. V lost 4 bases and J 0 bases, leaving 8 bases between the germline ends. The CDR3 has 14 amino acids. The CDR3 nucleotides read TGTGCCAGCAGCCTAGAGTTCTCCTACAATGAGCAGTTCTTC. It codes for CASSLEFSYNEQFF.

This clone was detected only a few times. V and J are TRBV30 and TRBJ2-1; TRBD2 is a possible D gene (6 bases). Trimming removed 4 bases from V and 5 bases from J, with 12 bases in between. CDR3 length: 13 amino acids. Germline loops: CDR1 GTSNPN, CDR2 SVGIG (reference sequence). The CDR3 protein is CAWTVGGNNEQFF. For the CDR3, the DNA is TGTGCCTGGACTGTCGGGGGAAACAATGAGCAGTTCTTC.

The chain has TRBV13 and TRBJ2-7, with no clear D. The V end was cut by 0 bases, the J end by 1 base, with 10 bases between. Germline CDR1 PRHDT, CDR2 FYEKMQ (reference sequence). The CDR3 sequence is 15 residues long. The CDR3, as DNA: TGTGCCAGCAGCTTAGGTGGAGCGAAATCCTACGAGCAGTACTTC. This translates into CASSLGGAKSYEQYF.

Concerning this clone: A read error may account for a junction end that differs from germline. V gene TRBV14 combines with J gene TRBJ2-1; tentative D call: TRBD1 (6 bases). From germline, CDR1 is SGHDN and CDR2 FVKESK. This CDR3 has 16 residues. This CDR3 reads CASSIMVQGRYIEQFF. CDR3 DNA: TGTGCCAGCAGCATTATGGTACAGGGTCGATACATTGAGCAGTTCTTC.

This chain joins TRBV7-9 and TRBJ2-1; D gene unclear. The CDR3 spans 16 residues. Trimming shortened V by 0 bases and J by 4 bases, and 13 bases separated the two germline ends. Germline CDR1 is SEHNR and CDR2 is FQNEAQ (reference sequence). The CDR3, as DNA: TGTGCCAGCAGCTTAGCGCCGGCAGACTTGTACAATGAGCAGTTCTTC. Translating it yields CASSLAPADLYNEQFF.

The chain is built from TRBV7-9 and TRBJ2-3; 8 bases agree with TRBD1. The CDR3 extends over 15 amino acids. V shed 5 bases, J shed 3 bases, and the junction held 7 bases outside the gene matches. Germline V lookup: CDR1 SEHNR, CDR2 FQNEAQ (reference sequence). The CDR3 region is CASSLTGALTDTQYF. As DNA, the CDR3 is TGTGCCAGCAGCCTGACAGGGGCCCTGACAGATACGCAGTATTTT.